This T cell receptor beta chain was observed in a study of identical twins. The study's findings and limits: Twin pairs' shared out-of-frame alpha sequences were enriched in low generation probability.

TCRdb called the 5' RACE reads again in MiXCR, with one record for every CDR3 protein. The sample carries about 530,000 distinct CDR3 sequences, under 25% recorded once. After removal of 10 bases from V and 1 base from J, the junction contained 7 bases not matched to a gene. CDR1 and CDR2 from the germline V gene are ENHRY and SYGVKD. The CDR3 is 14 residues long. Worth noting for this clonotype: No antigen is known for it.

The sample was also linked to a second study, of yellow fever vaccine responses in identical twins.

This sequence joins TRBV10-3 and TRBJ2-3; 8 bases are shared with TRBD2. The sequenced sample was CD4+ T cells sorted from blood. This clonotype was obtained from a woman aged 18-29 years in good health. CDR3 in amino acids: CATRRGGGTDTQYF. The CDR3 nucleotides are TGTGCCACCCGTCGGGGGGGAGGCACAGATACGCAGTATTTT.